The 11 T cell receptor beta chains below were found in one sample sequenced in a study of CD8 T cells in Susac syndrome. Reverse transcription of 0.5 to 1 ug RNA was performed with random hexamers. One entry per CDR3 protein results from TCRdb running MiXCR on the immunoSEQ multiplex PCR reads. The data contain some 400,000 distinct CDR3 sequences, more than 80% of them singletons. Material for sequencing was CD8+ T cells from PBMCs. The source is a human donor with multiple sclerosis.

The chain has TRBV27 and TRBJ1-1; no reliable D call. The germline CDR1 and CDR2 sequences are MNHEY and SMNVEV (reference sequence). The length of the CDR3 is 13 residues. Deletions cut 5 bases from V and 0 bases from J, with 7 bases between. CDR3 in DNA: TGTGCCAGCAGTGATAAGGTGAACACTGAAGCTTTCTTT. The encoded protein is CASSDKVNTEAFF.

The chain has TRBV2 and TRBJ2-7; 9 nucleotides line up with TRBD1. Germline trimming cut 10 bases from V and 6 bases from J; bases unmatched to any gene: 10. The CDR3 covers 13 residues. CDR1 is SNHLY, CDR2 FYNNEI, per germline. CDR3 loop: CATVGQGMSEQYF. DNA for the CDR3: TGTGCCACGGTAGGACAGGGGATGTCCGAGCAGTACTTC.

This chain connects TRBV29-1 to TRBJ2-3; 9 positions match TRBD1. This CDR3 is 16 amino acids long. After removal of 3 bases from V and 4 bases from J, the junction contained 11 bases not matched to a gene. Looked up from germline, CDR1 is SQVTM and CDR2 is ANQGSEA. The CDR3 here is CSVEGLGQGTPDTQYF. The CDR3 bases are TGCAGCGTTGAGGGCCTAGGACAGGGGACACCAGATACGCAGTATTTT.

This chain uses TRBV25-1 with TRBJ2-5, with 11 bases matching TRBD2. J lost 1 base, V lost 5 bases, and 6 bases had no gene match. The CDR3 sequence is 16 residues long. CDR1 is MGHDK and CDR2 is SYGVNS in the germline V gene. CDR3 protein: CASSSGLAGIQETQYF. The CDR3 DNA sequence: TGTGCCAGCAGTTCTGGACTAGCGGGTATCCAAGAGACCCAGTACTTC. Looking up the rest from reference TRBV25-1 and TRBJ2-5 gives the full variable domain: EADIYQTPRYLVIGTGKKITLECSQTMGHDKMYWYQQDPGMELHLIHYSYGVNSTEKGDLSSESTVSRIRTEHFPLTLESARPSHTSQYLCASSSGLAGIQETQYFGPGTRLLVL.

The chain is built from TRBV20-1 and TRBJ2-3, with D unresolved. Deletions cut 5 bases from V and 1 base from J, with 13 bases between. Germline V gives CDR1 DFQATT, CDR2 SNEGSKA (reference sequence). The length of the CDR3 is 14 residues. CDR3 DNA: TGCAGTGCTTTAGTTGGCGTCGGCACAGATACGCAGTATTTT. As protein: CSALVGVGTDTQYF.

This chain joins TRBV13 and TRBJ2-7; the match to TRBD2 covers 11 bases. With V trimmed by 5 bases and J by 5 bases, 8 bases remained unmatched. The CDR3 is made up of 15 amino acids. Per germline, CDR1 PRHDT and CDR2 FYEKMQ (reference sequence). The DNA for the CDR3 is TGTGCCAGCAGCCCCGGGGGTAGCGGGGGGGACGAGCAGTACTTC. Translated: CASSPGGSGGDEQYF.

The rearrangement uses TRBV11-2 and TRBJ1-1, with 11 nucleotides matching TRBD1. The germline gives CDR1 SGHAT, CDR2 FQNNGV. There are 15 residues in the CDR3. The junction had 5 bases not matched to a gene; V was cut back by 4 bases and J by 4 bases. The CDR3 bases are TGTGCCAGCAGCTCACCGGGACAGGGGGTCACTGAAGCTTTCTTT. This codes for CASSSPGQGVTEAFF.

V and J are TRBV27 and TRBJ2-2; D gene unclear. CDR1 is MNHEY, CDR2 SMNVEV, per germline (reference sequence). Trimming removed 7 bases from V and 6 bases from J, with 6 bases in between. CDR3 size: 11 residues. CDR3 residues: CASTDSGELFF. The CDR3 DNA reads TGTGCCAGCACTGACTCCGGGGAGCTGTTTTTT.

This chain links TRBV19 with TRBJ2-1; 11 nucleotides agree with TRBD2. The CDR3 totals 14 residues. J was trimmed by 8 bases and V by 2 bases; bases with no gene match: 2. Germline V gene sequence: CDR1 LNHDA, CDR2 SQIVND (reference sequence). The CDR3 region is CASSILAGGDEQFF. CDR3 sequence (DNA): TGTGCCAGTAGTATACTAGCGGGGGGCGATGAGCAGTTCTTC.

This chain joins TRBV19 and TRBJ1-1; D gene uncertain. The CDR3 has 14 amino acids. V was cut by 1 base and J by 0 bases, with 6 bases left in between. Germline V CDR1 and CDR2: LNHDA, SQIVND (reference sequence). The CDR3 coding sequence is TGTGCCAGTAGTATAGCCAGACTGAACACTGAAGCTTTCTTT. It specifies CASSIARLNTEAFF. The full variable domain, in which reference TRBV19 and TRBJ1-1 provide the parts outside the CDR3, is DGGITQSPKYLFRKEGQNVTLSCEQNLNHDAMYWYRQDPGQGLRLIYYSQIVNDFQKGDIAEGYSVSREKKESFPLTVTSAQKNPTAFYLCASSIARLNTEAFFGQGTRLTVV.

The V gene is TRBV10-3, the J gene TRBJ2-7; TRBD1 aligns across 8 bases. The CDR3 contains 15 residues. V shed 2 bases, J shed 2 bases, and the junction held 5 bases outside the gene matches. Germline CDR1 and CDR2: ENHRY and SYGVKD. Here the CDR3 DNA reads TGTGCCATCAGTGAGACACAGGGGGGTGCCTACGAGCAGTACTTC. This translates into CAISETQGGAYEQYF.